This paragraph covers one T cell receptor beta chain sequence. The target antigen is unknown. At least 7 million PBMCs were isolated per sample. This specimen belongs to a study of blood T cells in healthy people across ages. Overall study results and limits: CMV status of donors was unknown, possibly confounding expanded clonotype changes. Naive CD4+ cell counts and diversity both ran higher in long-lived than in aged donors.

A J-beta primer mix and a sample-barcoded 5' primer were used in a second PCR of roughly 6 to 11 cycles. Every sample returned 2.5 million or more CDR3-containing paired-end reads. MiXCR, applied by TCRdb to the 5' RACE reads, yields one record per CDR3 protein. The repertoire consists of under 2,000,000 distinct CDR3 sequences, with 49% occurring once and the leading ten covering less than 2.5%. With 0 bases removed from V and 0 bases from J, the gap between germline ends came to 6 bases. CDR1 and CDR2 (germline): MDHEN, SYDVKM. The CDR3 consists of 14 residues. This TCR derives from a woman aged 35 to 49 in good health. The V and J genes are TRBV28 and TRBJ2-7, with D unclear. The sequencing input was blood. The CDR3 coding sequence is TGTGCCAGCAGTTTATGGCCCACCTCCTACGAGCAGTACTTC. This gives the protein CASSLWPTSYEQYF.